Listed here are 17 T cell receptor beta chains from one sample, sequenced in a study of T-cell memory formation after mild COVID-19. TCRdb re-called the 5' RACE reads through MiXCR, storing one row per CDR3 protein. The table shows hundreds of thousands of distinct CDR3 sequences, with more than 15% occurring only once. Specimen: PBMCs or a T cell subset sorted from them (not recorded which). These receptors were obtained from a man aged 18 to 29 who had mild COVID-19 (a few samples of this study predate the infection). Cell type and time point are not known.

This chain joins TRBV5-1 and TRBJ2-3, with unresolved D. V was pared by 6 bases and J by 4 bases, with 15 bases between. Per the germline V gene, CDR1 is SGHRS and CDR2 is YFSETQ. This CDR3 is 14 amino acids long. CDR3 DNA sequence: TGCGCCAGCAAGACGGAGCATGGGGCAGATACGCAGTATTTT. It encodes CASKTEHGADTQYF.

V gene TRBV7-2 combines with J gene TRBJ2-1, with a possible D match to TRBD2 (6 bases). The CDR3 covers 14 residues. CDR1 SGHTA and CDR2 FQGNSA come from the germline V gene. V dropped 5 bases and J dropped 9 bases, with 17 bases sitting between them. As DNA, the CDR3 is TGTGCCAGCAGCCCATGGGCGGCGGGAAGTGAGCAGTTCTTC. Translating gives CASSPWAAGSEQFF. Combining the CDR3 with reference TRBV7-2 and TRBJ2-1 gives the whole variable domain GAGVSQSPSNKVTEKGKDVELRCDPISGHTALYWYRQSLGQGLEFLIYFQGNSAPDKSGLPSDRFSAERTGGSVSTLTIQRTQQEDSAVYLCASSPWAAGSEQFFGPGTRLTVL.

This clonotype occurred a few times. V and J are TRBV19 and TRBJ1-4; the D is unclear. This CDR3 has 13 residues. V lost 6 bases to trimming and J lost 7 bases, with 12 bases between them. The V gene's germline CDR1 is LNHDA and CDR2 SQIVND (reference sequence). DNA for the CDR3: TGTGCCAGTAGATCCTACCGGGGTGAAAAACTGTTTTTT. Protein: CASRSYRGEKLFF.

The chain uses TRBV6-5 and TRBJ2-2; D perhaps matches TRBD1 (6 bases). Trimming took off 4 bases at V and 6 bases at J, with 18 bases between the two ends. The germline CDR1 and CDR2 sequences are MNHEY and SVGAGI. The length of the CDR3 is 16 residues. CDR3 coding DNA: TGTGCCAGCAGTTTCTCTGACGGGGACATATCCGGGGAGCTGTTTTTT. This gives the protein CASSFSDGDISGELFF.

This sequence joins TRBV7-9 and TRBJ1-1; D gene ambiguous. With 2 bases removed from V and 1 base from J, the gap between germline ends came to 8 bases. Germline V CDR1 and CDR2: SEHNR, FQNEAQ (reference sequence). This CDR3 comprises 14 residues. In DNA form, the CDR3 reads TGTGCCAGCAGCTTATCGGAGAAGAACACTGAAGCTTTCTTT. Amino acids: CASSLSEKNTEAFF.

This clonotype appeared a few times. The chain is built from TRBV29-1 and TRBJ2-7; 7 bases align to TRBD2. The CDR3 covers 12 residues. Germline lookup yields CDR1 SQVTM and CDR2 ANQGSEA. Trimming at V came to 4 bases and at J to 3 bases, leaving 3 bases not matched to a gene. This CDR3 reads CSVGGTNYEQYF. In nucleotides, the CDR3 is TGCAGCGTTGGGGGGACTAACTACGAGCAGTACTTC.

The chain employs TRBV7-2 and TRBJ1-5; the D is unclear. Per the germline V gene, CDR1 is SGHTA and CDR2 is FQGNSA. This CDR3 contains 14 residues. The ends were cut back, 2 bases at V and 5 bases at J, with 10 bases in the middle. CDR3 nucleotides: TGTGCCAGCAGCTTACATGGCAGTTATCAGCCCCAGCATTTT. Protein sequence: CASSLHGSYQPQHF.

V usage is TRBV20-1 and J usage is TRBJ1-3; 8 positions match TRBD1. CDR3 length equals 16 residues. The J segment lost 2 bases and the V segment lost 0 bases, leaving 6 bases of the junction unmatched. In germline, CDR1 is DFQATT, CDR2 SNEGSKA (reference sequence). DNA of the CDR3: TGCAGTGCTAGAGACGGCAGGGGGCTTACTGGAAACACCATATATTTT. Residues: CSARDGRGLTGNTIYF.

The chain carries TRBV19 and TRBJ2-1; maybe TRBD2 (5 bases). The CDR3 is 15 amino acids. Trimming removed 3 bases at V and 0 bases at J, with 9 bases between. CDR1 and CDR2 from the germline V gene are LNHDA and SQIVND (reference sequence). The DNA for the CDR3 is TGTGCCAGTAGTATCACGGGGAGCTCCTACAATGAGCAGTTCTTC. Translating it yields CASSITGSSYNEQFF.

The chain carries TRBV7-7 and TRBJ2-6; 12 bases are shared with TRBD1. After removal of 1 base from V and 0 bases from J, the junction contained 4 bases not matched to a gene. This CDR3 spans 19 amino acids. Germline V gives CDR1 SSHAT, CDR2 FNYEAQ (reference sequence). The CDR3 sequence: CASSLVAGQGASGANVLTF. The CDR3 DNA reads as TGTGCCAGCAGCTTAGTAGCGGGACAGGGGGCCTCTGGGGCCAACGTCCTGACTTTC.

The chain has TRBV9 and TRBJ2-5, with D possibly matching TRBD1 (6 bases). CDR1 is SGDLS and CDR2 is YYNGEE in the germline V gene. V was pared by 3 bases and J by 0 bases, with 9 bases between. The length of the CDR3 is 14 residues. CDR3 sequence reads: CASSARTDQETQYF. In DNA form, the CDR3 reads TGTGCCAGCAGCGCCAGGACAGACCAAGAGACCCAGTACTTC.

The gene calls are TRBV18 and TRBJ2-7, with a weak D call TRBD2 (6 bases). The V end was cut by 3 bases, the J end by 3 bases, with 15 bases between. Germline CDR1 reads KGHSH; CDR2 reads LQKENI. The CDR3 sequence is 15 residues long. The CDR3 is CASSPSSGVDYEQYF. CDR3 DNA sequence: TGTGCCAGCTCACCTTCCTCGGGGGTCGACTACGAGCAGTACTTC.

V gene TRBV20-1 combines with J gene TRBJ2-7; D perhaps matches TRBD2 (5 bases). This CDR3 region has 13 residues. Germline V gene sequence: CDR1 DFQATT, CDR2 SNEGSKA (reference sequence). V lost 5 bases, J lost 1 base, and 12 bases lay in between. For the CDR3, the DNA is TGCAGTGCTGAGGGCCCGGGGTCCTACGAGCAGTACGTC. Its translation: CSAEGPGSYEQYV.

The V and J genes are TRBV6-4 and TRBJ2-3; D unresolved. V dropped 3 bases and J dropped 5 bases, with 15 bases sitting between them. CDR3 length: 15 amino acids. Germline CDR1 is MRHNA and CDR2 is SNTAGT. The CDR3 DNA reads TGTGCCAGCAGTGAGCAAGGATCTGGGGTAGATACGCAGTATTTT. It translates to CASSEQGSGVDTQYF.

This clonotype has only a few counts. The V gene is TRBV5-1, the J gene TRBJ2-5, with 7 bases that match TRBD1. The germline gives CDR1 SGHRS, CDR2 YFSETQ. V shed 4 bases and J 2 bases; nucleotides not matched to a gene: 8. The CDR3 spans 15 residues. The CDR3 sequence is CASSPGQGVQETQYF. The CDR3 region has the DNA TGCGCCAGCAGCCCGGGGCAGGGGGTTCAAGAGACCCAGTACTTC. Full variable domain (remainder filled in from reference TRBV5-1 and TRBJ2-5): KAGVTQTPRYLIKTRGQQVTLSCSPISGHRSVSWYQQTPGQGLQFLFEYFSETQRNKGNFPGRFSGRQFSNSRSEMNVSTLELGDSALYLCASSPGQGVQETQYFGPGTRLLVL.

The table lists this clonotype with a few counts. The V call is TRBV2, the J call TRBJ2-2; the D gene is possibly TRBD1 (7 bases). The CDR3 has 13 amino acids. CDR1 is SNHLY, CDR2 FYNNEI, per germline. Trimming removed 6 bases at V and 7 bases at J, with 12 bases between. The CDR3 loop reads CASRGGTDGELFF. CDR3 coding DNA: TGTGCCAGCAGAGGAGGGACAGACGGGGAGCTGTTTTTT.

A few counts support this clonotype. J is TRBJ2-7 and V is TRBV7-9; 7 nucleotides line up with TRBD1. The CDR3 runs to 16 residues. Germline V gene data show CDR1 as SEHNR and CDR2 as FQNEAQ (reference sequence). With V trimmed by 3 bases and J by 5 bases, 13 bases remained unmatched. CDR3 sequence (DNA): TGTGCCAGCAGCTTGGGGCCGACAGGGTACCTGGACGAGCAGTACTTC. This translates into CASSLGPTGYLDEQYF.